This T cell receptor beta chain was identified during a study of cytomegalovirus exposure and HLA in healthy donors. Study-level points and caveats: The study carried out a later analysis of TCR beta sequences. It associated 15,000 to 20,000 of them with specific HLA alleles at a false discovery rate of 0.05. With later analysis, a missense DCLRE1C variant became linked to TCR beta V- and J-gene trimming. An apparent linkage of common viral pathogens to several of the most significant clusters emerged in a later analysis. Immune exposure data for these donors was limited to CMV serostatus.

A multiplex PCR was run with 60 Vbeta primers and 13 Jbeta primers. The table came from immunoSEQ multiplex PCR; TCRdb's copy has only in-frame clones and leaves some out. The sample consists of approximately 140,000 clones, approximately 60% of them appearing once. About this clone: Its antigen remains unidentified.

From germline, CDR1 is MNHEY and CDR2 SMNVEV (reference sequence). This CDR3 spans 19 amino acids. After removal of 5 bases from V and 0 bases from J, the junction contained 16 bases not matched to a gene. The sequenced sample was PBMCs. This chain connects TRBV27 to TRBJ2-7, with 10 bases fitting TRBD1. The source is an older woman in good health and CMV-seropositive. CDR3 bases: TGTGCCAGCAGTCCCCTGACAGGGGGCTCGAAACAAAACTCCTACGAGCAGTACTTC. This sequence encodes CASSPLTGGSKQNSYEQYF.